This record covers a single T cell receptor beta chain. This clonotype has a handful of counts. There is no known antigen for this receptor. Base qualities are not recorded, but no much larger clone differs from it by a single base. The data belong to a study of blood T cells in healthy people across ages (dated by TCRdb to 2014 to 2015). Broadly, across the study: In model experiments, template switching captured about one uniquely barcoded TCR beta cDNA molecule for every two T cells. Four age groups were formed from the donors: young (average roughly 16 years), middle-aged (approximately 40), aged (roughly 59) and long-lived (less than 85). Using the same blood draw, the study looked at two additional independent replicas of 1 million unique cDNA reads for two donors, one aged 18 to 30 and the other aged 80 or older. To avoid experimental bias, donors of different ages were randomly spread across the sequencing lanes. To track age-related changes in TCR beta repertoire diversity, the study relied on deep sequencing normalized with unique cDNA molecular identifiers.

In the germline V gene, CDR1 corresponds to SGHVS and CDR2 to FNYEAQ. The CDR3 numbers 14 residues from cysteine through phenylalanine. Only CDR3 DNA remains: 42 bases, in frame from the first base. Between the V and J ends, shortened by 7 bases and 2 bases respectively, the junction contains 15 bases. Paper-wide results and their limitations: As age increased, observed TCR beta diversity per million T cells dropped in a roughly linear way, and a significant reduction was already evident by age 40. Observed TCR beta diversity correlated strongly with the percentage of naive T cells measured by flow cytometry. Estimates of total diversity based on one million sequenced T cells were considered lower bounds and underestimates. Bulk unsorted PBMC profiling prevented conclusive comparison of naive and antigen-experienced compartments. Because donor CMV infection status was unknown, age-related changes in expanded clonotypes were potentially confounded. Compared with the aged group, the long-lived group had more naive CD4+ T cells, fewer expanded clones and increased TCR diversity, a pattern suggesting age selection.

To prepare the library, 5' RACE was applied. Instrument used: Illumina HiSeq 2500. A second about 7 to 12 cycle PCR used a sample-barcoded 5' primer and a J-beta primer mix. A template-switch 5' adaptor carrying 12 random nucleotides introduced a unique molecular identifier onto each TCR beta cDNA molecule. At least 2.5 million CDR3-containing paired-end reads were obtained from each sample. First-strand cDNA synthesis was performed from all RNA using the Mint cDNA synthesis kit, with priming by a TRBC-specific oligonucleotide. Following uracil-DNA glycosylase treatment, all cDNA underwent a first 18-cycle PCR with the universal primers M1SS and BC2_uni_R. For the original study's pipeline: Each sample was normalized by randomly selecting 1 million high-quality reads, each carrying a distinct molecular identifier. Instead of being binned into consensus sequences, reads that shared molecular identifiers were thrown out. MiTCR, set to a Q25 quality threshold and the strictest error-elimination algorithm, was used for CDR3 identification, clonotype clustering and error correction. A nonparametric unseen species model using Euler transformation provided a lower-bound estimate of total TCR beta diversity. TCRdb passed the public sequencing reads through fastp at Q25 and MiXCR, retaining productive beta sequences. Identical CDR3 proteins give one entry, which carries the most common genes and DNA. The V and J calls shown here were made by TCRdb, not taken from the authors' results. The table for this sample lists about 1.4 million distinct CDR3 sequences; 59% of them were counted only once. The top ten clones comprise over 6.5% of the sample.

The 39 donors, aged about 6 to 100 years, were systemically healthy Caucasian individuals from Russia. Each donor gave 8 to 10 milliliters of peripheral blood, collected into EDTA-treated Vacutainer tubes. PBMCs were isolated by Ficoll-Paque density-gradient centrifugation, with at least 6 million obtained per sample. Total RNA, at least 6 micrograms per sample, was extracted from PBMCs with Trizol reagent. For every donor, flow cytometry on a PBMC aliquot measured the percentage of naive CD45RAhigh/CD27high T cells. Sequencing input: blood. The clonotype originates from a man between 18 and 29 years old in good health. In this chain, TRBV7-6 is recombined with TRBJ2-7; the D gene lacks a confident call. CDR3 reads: CASTGTPGAYEQYF. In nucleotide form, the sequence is TGTGCCAGCACCGGCACGCCTGGGGCCTACGAGCAGTACTTC.